Sequencing of this TCR beta chain was carried out in a study of CD8 T cells in Susac syndrome. Reverse transcription of about 0.5 to 1 ug RNA was carried out with random hexamers. The amplification used immunoSEQ multiplex PCR on TCR beta CDR3; it spanned 54 Vbeta and 13 Jbeta. TCRdb reprocessed the immunoSEQ multiplex PCR reads via MiXCR and lists one record per CDR3 protein. The table shows a few hundred thousand distinct CDR3 sequences, with around 95% occurring only once. The CDR3 runs 15 residues. With 3 bases removed from V and 1 base from J, the gap between germline ends came to 10 bases. The V gene's germline CDR1 is LNHDA and CDR2 SQIVND (reference sequence). High-throughput TCR beta sequencing covered peripheral CD8+ and CD4+ T cells. Relapsing-remitting disease, either stable or active, was present in the multiple sclerosis controls, who were treatment-naive patients.

This receptor was identified in a human donor with multiple sclerosis. The chain carries TRBV19 and TRBJ2-1; D may be TRBD2 (5 bases). Sequencing input: CD4+ T cells from PBMCs. The CDR3 region has the DNA TGTGCCAGTAGTATTAATCGGGAATCCTACAATGAGCAGTTCTTC. Protein product: CASSINRESYNEQFF.